This is a list of T cell receptor beta chains from one sample in a study of identical twins. One entry per CDR3 protein, called by TCRdb with MiXCR from the 5' RACE reads. The sample lists 1.5 million to 2 million distinct CDR3 sequences, under 35% occurring once. The sample comprised cord blood. Source of these receptors: a newborn girl in good health. CDR3s include the opening cysteine and the closing phenylalanine or tryptophan. Rows may omit the clone size; those that give it use once, few, many or a size class.

v_call | clone_size | cdr3_aa
TRBV20-1 | - | CSAPRLAGEYEQYF
TRBV11-2 | few | CASSSRSLLGQYF
TRBV7-2 | few | CASSLGTGPGETQYF
TRBV3-1 | few | CASSQGQEGYYGYTF
TRBV28 | - | CATDDLHSNYGYTF
TRBV2 | few | CASRDRGHQPQHF
TRBV5-1 | - | CASKGTSGTGTGELFF
TRBV5-1 | - | CASSLDTVTVIQETQYF
TRBV10-3 | few | CAGGTTYNEQFF
TRBV12-3/TRBV12-4 | few | CASSPRPRAGEQFF
TRBV4-1 | few | CASSQDGTKSTNEKLFF
TRBV20-1 | few | CSARAQLAGYYEQYF
TRBV20-1 | - | CSTRDIIGSANYGYTF
TRBV4-2 | few | CASSQDRDRGTEAFF
TRBV11-2 | few | CASSLDRPRQELVSPLHF
TRBV6-2/TRBV6-3 | few | CASSYGRLASYNEQFF
TRBV12-3/TRBV12-4 | few | CASWVRESSYNEQFF
TRBV14 | - | CASSQGQGAETQYF
TRBV4-1 | - | CASSQLPGRTGNTIYF
TRBV5-1 | - | CASSLSGILAGNEQYF
TRBV4-1 | - | CASSQVRRPEAFF
TRBV18 | - | CASSPTLGTDTQYF
TRBV20-1 | - | CSARRSVTYNEQFF
TRBV7-2 | once | CASSLESPWTSGFSYNEQFF
TRBV14 | few | CASSEDREYKNIQYF
TRBV4-2 | - | CASSQIAGTLIYNEQFF
TRBV29-1 | many | CSVESVLYGYTF
TRBV18 | - | CASSPVLAGVGWQYF
TRBV6-1 | many | CASSPSPWTNNYNEQFF
TRBV12-5 | few | CASGLVTFRDRGYNEQFF
TRBV5-1 | many | CASSLDPPNEQYF
TRBV24-1 | - | CATSPGVNYGYTF
TRBV4-2 | few | CASSQGTVLTGELFF
TRBV20-1 | - | CSAPGQGWEKLFF
TRBV6-6 | - | CASSYTGTYNEQFF
TRBV6-4 | - | CASSSGVNSPLHF
TRBV7-8 | - | CASSLGGRVNEQYF
TRBV29-1 | few | CSADLTRVYNEQYF
TRBV5-1 | once | CASSLTVQDSSYEQYF
TRBV9 | - | CASSVWSGRVDEQFF
TRBV11-1 | - | CASSLAPVVTSGRADYTDTQYF
TRBV20-1 | once | CSAFKLAEAHYNEQFF
TRBV18 | few | CASSPFTGSHEQYF
TRBV6-6 | few | CASSYQRGRTDTQYF
TRBV4-2 | few | CASSQDFGDRYETQYF
TRBV6-2/TRBV6-3 | - | CASRESSGGSVWGTDTQYF
TRBV20-1 | - | CSARRLAGETDTQYF
TRBV5-1 | - | CASSGLGQSLSSYEQFF
TRBV20-1 | - | CSAREAGTHNGQFF
TRBV4-1 | - | CASSQDRRGGPYNEQFF
TRBV5-4 | - | CASSLAGLVGFDTGELFF
TRBV20-1 | - | CSARGDREHQETQYF
TRBV5-1 | - | CASSRTDVDTQYF
TRBV29-1 | - | CSVVGAPGSSGNTIYF
TRBV5-1 | few | CASSDRGVYEQYF
TRBV9 | - | CASSVGWASGGISYNEQFF
TRBV10-3 | few | CAIRVLYGYTF
TRBV9 | - | CASSVSTSGYNEQYF
TRBV20-1 | - | CSARIRVTSGVTDAQYF